These 24 T cell receptor beta chains were sequenced from one sample in a study of blood T cell repertoires in COVID-19. The method was immunoSEQ multiplex PCR; TCRdb's version includes in-frame clones alone and lacks a portion of them. The data contain under 350,000 clones, around 92% of them seen just once; the ten biggest clones take up 1.5% to 2%. Sequencing input: peripheral blood. These receptors came from a woman aged 30 to 39 with COVID-19, enrolled during active disease.

This clone has more than one count but fewer than ten. V is TRBV13 and J is TRBJ2-1; D remains unclear. V was trimmed by 5 bases and J by 7 bases, leaving 18 bases between them. CDR3 length: 15 amino acids. In germline, CDR1 is PRHDT, CDR2 FYEKMQ (reference sequence). CDR3 in amino acids: CASSARNHDNNEQFF. CDR3 bases: TGTGCCAGCAGCGCCCGGAACCATGACAATAATGAGCAGTTCTTC.

The V call is TRBV3-1 (or the pseudogene TRBV3-2), the J call TRBJ2-5; TRBD2 matches at 9 bases. Per germline, CDR1 LGHDT and CDR2 YNNKEL (reference sequence). J was trimmed by 4 bases and V by 2 bases; bases with no gene match: 11. The length of the CDR3 is 17 residues. Here the CDR3 reads CASSQRREAGGPETQYF. Here the CDR3 DNA reads TGTGCCAGCAGCCAACGAAGGGAAGCGGGGGGACCAGAGACCCAGTACTTC.

The gene calls are TRBV7-2 and TRBJ2-1; D unresolved. CDR1 and CDR2 from the germline V gene are SGHTA and FQGNSA. This CDR3 is built from 14 residues. V lost 5 bases to trimming and J lost 4 bases, with 12 bases between them. The CDR3, as DNA: TGTGCCAGCAGCCCTCCCGGGTGGTACAATGAGCAGTTCTTC. Translated: CASSPPGWYNEQFF.

The chain has TRBV13 and TRBJ2-1; 7 bases align to TRBD2. The CDR3 is 15 residues long. V lost 6 bases to trimming and J lost 3 bases; unmatched junction nucleotides: 8. Germline assignment: CDR1 PRHDT and CDR2 FYEKMQ (reference sequence). This CDR3 reads CASRSKTSSYNEQFF. CDR3 DNA sequence: TGTGCCAGCAGGTCAAAGACTAGCAGCTACAATGAGCAGTTCTTC.

In its sample, this clone was seen once. The chain combines TRBV2 with TRBJ1-2, with D possibly being TRBD1 (5 bases). V gave up 2 bases and J gave up 0 bases, with 7 bases separating them. The CDR3 loop spans 14 amino acids. CDR1 SNHLY and CDR2 FYNNEI come from the germline V gene. The CDR3 DNA is TGTGCCAGCAGTGAACAGGGAACTAACTATGGCTACACCTTC. Translated, it gives CASSEQGTNYGYTF.

J is TRBJ1-5 and V is TRBV18; 11 bases match TRBD1. The trim removed 2 bases at V and 5 bases at J, leaving 2 bases unmatched. Germline CDR1 and CDR2: KGHSH and LQKENI. This CDR3 region has 15 residues. The CDR3 is CASSPGTGGHQPQHF. In nucleotides, the CDR3 is TGTGCCAGCTCACCAGGGACAGGGGGTCATCAGCCCCAGCATTTT.

The chain recombines TRBV11-1 with TRBJ2-2; 8 positions match TRBD2. Looked up from germline, CDR1 is SGHAT and CDR2 is FQDESV (reference sequence). V trimming: 5 bases; J trimming: 15 bases; junction bases outside the gene matches: 11. The CDR3 loop spans 13 amino acids. CDR3 DNA: TGTGCCAGCAGCCCGGGGACTAGGAGGGAATTGTTTTTT. It yields the protein CASSPGTRRELFF.

The count of this clone is one. This chain uses TRBV6-1 with TRBJ1-2; the match to TRBD1 covers 8 bases. The CDR3 contains 13 residues. From germline, CDR1 is MNHNS and CDR2 SASEGT. V trimming: 3 bases; J trimming: 8 bases; junction bases outside the gene matches: 5. The CDR3 DNA is TGTGCCAGCAGTGAGACAGGGGATCGGGGCTACACCTTC. It is translated as CASSETGDRGYTF.

There are a few counts of this clone. V usage is TRBV5-1 and J usage is TRBJ1-2; 8 bases agree with TRBD1. Trimming took 1 base from V and 2 from J; bases not matched to a gene: 10. The CDR3 consists of 17 residues. CDR1 is SGHRS and CDR2 is YFSETQ in the germline V gene. CDR3 nucleotide sequence: TGCGCCAGCAGCTTGAGCACAGGGGGAGATAGGAACTATGGCTACACCTTC. Translation: CASSLSTGGDRNYGYTF.

The rearrangement uses TRBV11-2 and TRBJ2-3; 10 nucleotides line up with TRBD2. CDR1 is SGHAT and CDR2 is FQNNGV in the germline V gene. Trimming removed 1 base from V and 2 bases from J; junction bases left unmatched: 6. The CDR3 sequence is 17 residues long. CDR3 nucleotide sequence: TGTGCCAGCAGCTTAGCGTTGGGACTAGCGAACACAGATACGCAGTATTTT. Residues: CASSLALGLANTDTQYF. Complete variable domain (other parts from reference TRBV11-2 and TRBJ2-3): EAGVAQSPRYKIIEKRQSVAFWCNPISGHATLYWYQQILGQGPKLLIQFQNNGVVDDSQLPKDRFSAERLKGVDSTLKIQPAKLEDSAVYLCASSLALGLANTDTQYFGPGTRLTVL.

The CDR3 DNA sequence: TGTGCCAGCAGTTACGTAGAAAATTCACCCCTCCACTTT. This gives the protein CASSYVENSPLHF. The chain has TRBV6-5 and TRBJ1-6, with unresolved D. There are 13 residues in the CDR3. The V end lost 2 bases, the J end lost 7 bases, and 6 bases lay between the germline ends. CDR1 MNHEY and CDR2 SVGAGI come from the germline V gene.

This clone was detected once. The rearrangement links TRBV11-3 to TRBJ2-2; TRBD2 agrees at 7 bases. CDR1 SGHNT and CDR2 YENEEA come from the germline V gene. The CDR3 runs 19 residues. The V gene end was trimmed by 4 bases and the J gene end by 4 bases; junction bases not matched to a gene: 18. CDR3 region: CASSSPGGWGGTGTGELFF. The CDR3 region has the DNA TGTGCCAGCAGCTCACCGGGTGGTTGGGGGGGGACGGGCACCGGGGAGCTGTTTTTT.

This clone showed up just a few times. This sequence joins TRBV27 and TRBJ1-2, with D hard to call. The CDR3 has 15 amino acids. V was pared by 6 bases and J by 7 bases, with 21 bases between. Per the germline V gene, CDR1 is MNHEY and CDR2 is SMNVEV (reference sequence). The CDR3 sequence is CASRHTSQRWSGYTF. DNA for the CDR3: TGTGCCAGCAGGCACACAAGCCAGCGGTGGTCTGGCTACACCTTC.

This rearrangement joins TRBV6-4 to TRBJ1-1; TRBD1 matches 7 bases. Germline CDR1 is MRHNA and CDR2 is SNTAGT. The length of the CDR3 is 13 residues. The ends lost 3 bases at V and 3 bases at J; junction bases unmatched: 1. This CDR3 reads CASSEGQYTEAFF. The CDR3 bases are TGTGCCAGCAGTGAGGGACAGTACACTGAAGCTTTCTTT.

The V call is TRBV18, the J call TRBJ2-7; D may be TRBD1 (6 bases). Trimming stripped 6 bases from V and 5 bases from J, with 17 bases between. Germline lookup yields CDR1 KGHSH and CDR2 LQKENI. The CDR3 runs to 14 residues. In DNA, the CDR3 is TGTGCCAGCTCGTCGAGGGGCAGGGGCCACGAGCAGTACGTC. Translation: CASSSRGRGHEQYV.

The CDR3 region is CAWNRALKAREKLFF. CDR3 coding DNA: TGTGCCTGGAATCGCGCCTTGAAGGCTAGGGAAAAACTGTTTTTT. The chain combines TRBV30 with TRBJ1-4, with D hard to call. Germline assignment: CDR1 GTSNPN and CDR2 SVGIG (reference sequence). This CDR3 is built from 15 residues. The V and J ends lost 4 bases and 8 bases respectively, with 20 bases between them.

This chain uses TRBV27 with TRBJ1-1, with TRBD1 identical over 7 bases. The CDR3 covers 13 residues. Germline trimming cut 5 bases from V and 10 bases from J; bases unmatched to any gene: 10. Germline CDR1 is MNHEY and CDR2 is SMNVEV (reference sequence). CDR3 coding DNA: TGTGCCAGCAGTGGGATCTCTACAGGGGTAGCTTTCTTT. This gives the protein CASSGISTGVAFF.

The chain employs TRBV5-6 and TRBJ2-7, with D possibly TRBD2 on 5 matching bases. Germline CDR1 SGHDT, CDR2 YYEEEE. V was trimmed by 0 bases and J by 3 bases, leaving 10 bases between them. The CDR3 extends over 14 amino acids. The CDR3 nucleotides are TGTGCCAGCAGCTTGGGATCCGGGGACTACGAGCAGTACTTC. This translates into CASSLGSGDYEQYF.

This clone was recorded only once. This rearrangement joins TRBV7-8 to TRBJ2-2, with D uncertain. Germline V gene sequence: CDR1 SGHVS, CDR2 FQNEAQ. V dropped 4 bases and J dropped 5 bases, with 17 bases sitting between them. This CDR3 contains 16 residues. Written as DNA, the CDR3 is TGTGCCAGCAGCTCCAGCCCAGGAACAGCAACCGGGGAGCTGTTTTTT. This translates into CASSSSPGTATGELFF.

The chain is built from TRBV15 and TRBJ1-5; D may be TRBD1 (6 bases). V was clipped by 4 bases and J by 5 bases, with 12 bases between them. This CDR3 has 14 residues. The V gene's germline CDR1 is LNHNV and CDR2 YYDKDF (reference sequence). The CDR3 region has the DNA TGTGCCACCAGCACCAGGACAGCTTATCAGCCCCAGCATTTT. This gives the protein CATSTRTAYQPQHF.

The chain recombines TRBV20-1 with TRBJ2-1; 11 bases fit TRBD2. The J segment lost 5 bases and the V segment lost 3 bases, leaving 6 bases of the junction unmatched. CDR1 is DFQATT and CDR2 is SNEGSKA in the germline V gene (reference sequence). This CDR3 is 15 amino acids long. The CDR3 DNA is TGCAGTGCTAGTCCCGGGACTAGCGGTGACAATGAGCAGTTCTTC. Protein product: CSASPGTSGDNEQFF.

The gene calls are TRBV11-3 and TRBJ1-1; D unclear. This CDR3 is built from 15 residues. Per the germline V gene, CDR1 is SGHNT and CDR2 is YENEEA. The ends were cut back, 5 bases at V and 1 base at J, with 14 bases in the middle. For the CDR3, the DNA is TGTGCCAGCAGCCCTAGCCAGGCGTCGAACACTGAAGCTTTCTTT. This translates into CASSPSQASNTEAFF.

The CDR3 protein is CATSRVVGQGLEAFF. DNA for the CDR3: TGTGCCACCAGCAGAGTAGTAGGGCAGGGACTGGAAGCTTTCTTT. This chain links TRBV15 with TRBJ1-1; TRBD1 is a possible D gene (5 bases). The CDR3 sequence is 15 residues long. The V end lost 1 base, the J end lost 8 bases, and 17 bases lay between the germline ends. From germline, CDR1 is LNHNV and CDR2 YYDKDF (reference sequence).

The chain combines TRBV7-2 with TRBJ2-2, with TRBD2 as a possible D gene (5 bases). The ends were cut back, 6 bases at V and 3 bases at J, with 17 bases in the middle. Looked up from germline, CDR1 is SGHTA and CDR2 is FQGNSA. The CDR3 totals 16 residues. In DNA, the CDR3 is TGTGCCAGCAGGGCAAGCGTATGGGAGCACACCGGGGAGCTGTTTTTT. This translates into CASRASVWEHTGELFF.